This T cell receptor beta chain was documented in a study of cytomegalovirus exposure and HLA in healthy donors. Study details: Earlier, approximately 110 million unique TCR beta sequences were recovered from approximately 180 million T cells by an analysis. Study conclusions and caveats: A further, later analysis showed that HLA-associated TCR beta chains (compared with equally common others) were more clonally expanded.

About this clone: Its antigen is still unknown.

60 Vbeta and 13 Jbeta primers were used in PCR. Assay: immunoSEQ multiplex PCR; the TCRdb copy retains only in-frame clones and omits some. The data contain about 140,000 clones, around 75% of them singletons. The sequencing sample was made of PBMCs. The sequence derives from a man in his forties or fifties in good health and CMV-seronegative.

DNA for the CDR3: TGCGCCAGCAGCCACCAGACTAGCGGGACTGAGCAGTTCTTC. Translation: CASSHQTSGTEQFF. The chain links TRBV4-3 to TRBJ2-1; 11 positions match TRBD2. The germline CDR1 and CDR2 sequences are LGHNA and YSLEER. V dropped 3 bases and J dropped 9; count of bases not matched to a gene: 4. This CDR3 has 14 residues.